This record concerns one T cell receptor (beta chain) sequence. The germline gene is not matched at one end of the junction; a read error may be the cause. These data originate in a study of breast tumors, draining lymph nodes, adjacent tissues. In TCRdb, the multiplex PCR reads were re-called with MiXCR into one record per CDR3 protein. The table includes 45,000 to 65,000 distinct CDR3 sequences, about 40% detected once. In germline, CDR1 is LGHNA, CDR2 YSLEER. The CDR3 is made up of 13 amino acids. The TCR was taken from a female donor with breast cancer. Some clones in this sample may be carry-over from other donors' samples. Sequencing was performed on breast tumor tissue. The chain links TRBV4-3 to TRBJ1-6; the D is unclear. In DNA, the CDR3 is TGCGCCAGCAGCCAAGCCCCCTATTCACCTCTCCACTTT. Amino acids: CASSQAPYSPLHF.